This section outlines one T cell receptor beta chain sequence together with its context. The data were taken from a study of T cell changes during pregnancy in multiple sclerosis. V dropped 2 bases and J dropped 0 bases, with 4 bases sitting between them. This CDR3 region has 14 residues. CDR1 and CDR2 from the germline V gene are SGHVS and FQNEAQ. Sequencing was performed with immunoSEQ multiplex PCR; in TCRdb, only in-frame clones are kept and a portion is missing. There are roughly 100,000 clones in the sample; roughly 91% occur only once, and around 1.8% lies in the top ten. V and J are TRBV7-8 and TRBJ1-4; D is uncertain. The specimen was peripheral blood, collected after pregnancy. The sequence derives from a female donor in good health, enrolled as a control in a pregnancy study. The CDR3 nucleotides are TGTGCCAGCAGCTTAATAGCAACTAATGAAAAACTGTTTTTT. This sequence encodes CASSLIATNEKLFF.